The next 18 T cell receptor beta chains were all read from a single sample in a study of blood T cell repertoires in COVID-19. Sequencing used immunoSEQ multiplex PCR; TCRdb keeps in-frame clones, though not all of them. The sample lists roughly 440,000 clones, around 89% occurring once. The sample consisted of peripheral blood. The receptors originated from a woman aged 45-65 years with COVID-19, enrolled during active disease.

The rearrangement joins TRBV5-1 to TRBJ2-3; perhaps TRBD1 as D (7 bases). V lost 0 bases, J lost 2 bases, and 13 bases lay in between. The CDR3 is 16 residues long. Germline V gives CDR1 SGHRS, CDR2 YFSETQ. CDR3 DNA sequence: TGCGCCAGCAGCTTGGAAGGCAGGGGGGTCACAGATACGCAGTATTTT. This sequence encodes CASSLEGRGVTDTQYF.

The chain carries TRBV3-1 (or the pseudogene TRBV3-2) and TRBJ2-1; 8 positions agree with TRBD2. CDR1 is LGHDT and CDR2 is YNNKEL in the germline V gene (reference sequence). V trimming: 3 bases; J trimming: 2 bases; junction bases outside the gene matches: 6. This CDR3 is built from 16 residues. The CDR3 bases are TGTGCCAGCAGCCAGCTAGCGGGCCGTGCCTACAATGAGCAGTTCTTC. Translated: CASSQLAGRAYNEQFF.

This clone was observed at least ten times. The V and J genes are TRBV11-3 and TRBJ1-3, with TRBD1 identical over 7 bases. The V segment lost 5 bases and the J segment 4 bases; nucleotides outside the gene matches: 5. The length of the CDR3 is 14 residues. Germline V gene data show CDR1 as SGHNT and CDR2 as YENEEA. Here the CDR3 DNA reads TGTGCCAGCAGCCCAGGGGGATCCGGAAACACCATATATTTT. It codes for CASSPGGSGNTIYF.

This clone has just a few counts. The chain joins TRBV7-4 to TRBJ1-3; D possibly corresponds to TRBD1 (5 bases). CDR1 is SGHVT and CDR2 is SQSDAQ in the germline V gene. The CDR3 contains 15 residues. The V and J ends lost 3 bases and 2 bases respectively, with 11 bases between them. The CDR3 DNA reads as TGTGCCAGCAGCTTGGGGGGGACCCCTGGAAACACCATATATTTT. This codes for CASSLGGTPGNTIYF.

This sequence joins TRBV6-5 and TRBJ1-2, with 8 bases lining up with TRBD1. The CDR3 contains 13 residues. Germline trimming cut 5 bases from V and 8 bases from J; bases unmatched to any gene: 7. Germline V gives CDR1 MNHEY, CDR2 SVGAGI. The CDR3 protein is CASSRTGQRGYTF. CDR3 in DNA: TGTGCCAGCAGTCGGACAGGGCAGAGGGGCTACACCTTC.

The rearrangement uses TRBV28 and TRBJ2-7; TRBD1 agrees at 9 bases. Unmatched junction bases numbered 13, after V lost 4 bases and J lost 0 bases. This CDR3 is 18 amino acids long. The germline gives CDR1 MDHEN, CDR2 SYDVKM. The CDR3 region has the DNA TGTGCCAGCAGTTCCACCCGGGACAGGGATCGAAGCTCCTACGAGCAGTACTTC. Translating gives CASSSTRDRDRSSYEQYF.

This rearrangement joins TRBV18 to TRBJ2-3; 7 nucleotides align to TRBD1. CDR1 is KGHSH, CDR2 LQKENI, per germline. Germline trimming cut 2 bases from V and 1 base from J; bases unmatched to any gene: 6. The CDR3 sequence is 16 residues long. CDR3 sequence: CASSPIGGWGTDTQYF. CDR3 DNA: TGTGCCAGCTCACCAATAGGGGGCTGGGGCACAGATACGCAGTATTTT.

The gene calls are TRBV30 and TRBJ2-7, with 8 bases lining up with TRBD2. V shed 2 bases, J shed 2 bases, and the junction held 8 bases outside the gene matches. The CDR3 covers 15 residues. From germline, CDR1 is GTSNPN and CDR2 SVGIG (reference sequence). CDR3 nucleotide sequence: TGTGCCTGGAGTTACGGGGGGGTCCTCCCCTACGAGCAGTACTTC. It translates to CAWSYGGVLPYEQYF.

The chain has TRBV5-4 and TRBJ1-2, with no clear D. Per germline, CDR1 SGHNT and CDR2 YYREEE (reference sequence). V shed 4 bases and J shed 3 bases, with 19 bases lying between them. The CDR3 consists of 16 residues. For the CDR3, the DNA is TGTGCCAGCAGCCCGGACTCCGTAGGGCAGCACTATGGCTACACCTTC. Amino acid sequence: CASSPDSVGQHYGYTF.

The rearrangement links TRBV4-1 to TRBJ2-2; D remains ambiguous. V lost 0 bases, J lost 5 bases, and 7 bases lay in between. The CDR3 extends over 14 amino acids. CDR1 and CDR2 from the germline V gene are MGHRA and YSYEKL. CDR3 DNA sequence: TGCGCCAGCAGCCAAGATTTGCAGACCGGGGAGCTGTTTTTT. It encodes CASSQDLQTGELFF.

The table lists this clone with a few counts. This chain connects TRBV5-6 to TRBJ1-1; no reliable D call. The CDR3 spans 16 residues. CDR1 SGHDT and CDR2 YYEEEE come from the germline V gene. Trimming removed 1 base at V and 3 bases at J, with 16 bases between. CDR3 region: CASSLSFFSTDTEAFF. In DNA, the CDR3 is TGTGCCAGCAGCTTGTCATTTTTTAGTACCGACACTGAAGCTTTCTTT.

The chain carries TRBV19 and TRBJ2-5; 7 bases are a match to TRBD2. The V gene's germline CDR1 is LNHDA and CDR2 SQIVND (reference sequence). The V segment lost 3 bases and the J segment 1 base; nucleotides outside the gene matches: 2. The CDR3 is 14 residues long. CDR3 region: CASSMGGVQETQYF. Here the CDR3 DNA reads TGTGCCAGTAGTATGGGGGGGGTCCAAGAGACCCAGTACTTC.

The chain combines TRBV5-1 with TRBJ1-6; D is uncertain. Between the trimmed V and J ends, which lost 0 bases and 5 bases, there was a span of 9 bases. Per the germline V gene, CDR1 is SGHRS and CDR2 is YFSETQ. There are 15 residues in the CDR3. The CDR3 region has the DNA TGCGCCAGCAGCTTGGAGGACGGGAATAATTCACCCCTCCACTTT. Encoded protein: CASSLEDGNNSPLHF.

This chain joins TRBV27 and TRBJ1-2; tentatively, D is TRBD1 (6 bases). Germline-derived CDR1 and CDR2 are MNHEY and SMNVEV (reference sequence). V lost 6 bases, J lost 2 bases, and 10 bases lay in between. The CDR3 sequence is 13 residues long. The CDR3 DNA is TGTGCCAGCAGACTCGGACAGAACTATGGCTACACCTTC. As protein: CASRLGQNYGYTF.

This clone was detected a few times. The chain couples TRBV18 to TRBJ1-5; 8 bases agree with TRBD1. V shed 3 bases and J 1 base; nucleotides not matched to a gene: 5. The CDR3 extends over 16 amino acids. The germline V gene encodes CDR1 KGHSH and CDR2 LQKENI. The CDR3 DNA sequence: TGTGCCAGCTCACCGCTGGACAGGGCGAGCAATCAGCCCCAGCATTTT. Its translation: CASSPLDRASNQPQHF. Combining the CDR3 with reference TRBV18 and TRBJ1-5 gives the whole variable domain NAGVMQNPRHLVRRRGQEARLRCSPMKGHSHVYWYRQLPEEGLKFMVYLQKENIIDESGMPKERFSAEFPKEGPSILRIQQVVRGDSAAYFCASSPLDRASNQPQHFGDGTRLSIL.

The chain links TRBV1 to TRBJ1-2. TRBV1 is marked as a pseudogene. The CDR3 contains 15 residues. The CDR3 sequence: CTSSQEGGDLYGYTF. Here the CDR3 DNA reads TGCACCAGCAGCCAAGAAGGGGGGGATCTCTATGGCTACACCTTC.

J is TRBJ1-2 and V is TRBV21-1; the listed D gene, TRBD1, was not tested against the DNA. TRBV21-1 is annotated as a pseudogene. CDR3 size: 18 residues. This chain's CDR3 is CASSKIGDRGPPAWGYTF. The CDR3 coding sequence is TGTGCCAGCAGCAAAATTGGGGACAGGGGGCCCCCCGCGTGGGGCTACACCTTC.

This clone was recorded only once. V usage is TRBV19 and J usage is TRBJ2-3, with D tentatively TRBD1 (6 bases). This CDR3 spans 11 amino acids. From germline, CDR1 is LNHDA and CDR2 SQIVND (reference sequence). This CDR3 reads CGTVGRNTQYF. CDR3 DNA sequence: TGTGGGACAGTCGGCAGGAATACGCAGTATTTT.